This section outlines one TCR beta chain sequence together with its context. Its antigen is unidentified. The sample is drawn from a study of cytomegalovirus exposure and HLA in healthy donors. Looking at the study overall: In a later analysis, it was reported that the approximately 120 validation repertoires had been produced on the same platform as the roughly 700 repertoires belonging to the first cohort.

Trimming stripped 3 bases from V and 5 bases from J, with 10 bases between. The CDR3 runs 13 residues. The donors were in the 120-subject validation cohort; that cohort was separate from the approximately 670-subject first cohort. Study-level points and caveats: Among TCR sequences, most were rare, though some public TCRs appeared in many donors. Associated with cytomegalovirus, according to the listing, were some 150 TCR beta chains.

This table comes from immunoSEQ multiplex PCR, and its TCRdb copy is limited to in-frame clones, with some not included. Here the sample spans roughly 68,000 clones, roughly 90% being singletons. The chain joins TRBV23-1 to TRBJ2-5; possible D gene TRBD1, 6 bases. TRBV23-1 carries the ORF label, with uncertain function. Input material: PBMCs. The clonotype comes from a woman aged 18-30 years in good health and CMV-seronegative. The CDR3 bases are TGCGCCAGCAGTCAGAACAGGGCCGAGACCCAGTACTTC. Translated, it gives CASSQNRAETQYF.